Listed here is a single T cell receptor (beta chain). Per germline, CDR1 LNHDA and CDR2 SQIVND (reference sequence). The ends were cut back, 7 bases at V and 5 bases at J, with 18 bases in the middle. CDR3 length: 14 amino acids. The data are from a study of cytomegalovirus exposure and HLA in healthy donors. PCR amplification relied on 60 Vbeta primers (plus 13 Jbeta primers). The method was immunoSEQ multiplex PCR; TCRdb's version includes in-frame clones alone and lacks a portion of them. Of 200,000 or so clones listed, about four fifths are singletons. Sequences were obtained from PBMCs. The source of this sequence is a woman in her 30s in good health and CMV-seropositive. This chain connects TRBV19 to TRBJ2-7; tentatively, D is TRBD2 (6 bases). CDR3 in DNA: TGTGCCAGTAAAGCGCGATGGACGGGGGACGAGCAGTACTTC. Translating gives CASKARWTGDEQYF.